This T cell receptor (beta chain) derives from a study of T cells after posttransplantation cyclophosphamide. General study points: Tissue-infiltrating T cells from skin or gut overlapped little with blood T cells. TRB clonality was highly associated with recipient CMV seropositivity and reactivation. Donor CD8+ memory clones often dominated recipient blood repertoires at later times.

Controls had myeloablative marrow grafts with methotrexate and calcineurin inhibitor, sampled at 1 year. About this clone itself: Its antigen is not known.

The V gene lost 8 bases and the J gene lost 4 bases, with 11 bases spanning the gap. Germline loops: CDR1 SNHLY, CDR2 FYNNEI. The CDR3 is 12 amino acids. Sequencing was performed with immunoSEQ multiplex PCR; in TCRdb, only in-frame clones are kept and a portion is missing. The data show some 15,000 clones, about four fifths seen once. The sample consisted of PBMCs, taken roughly 470 days after allogeneic stem cell transplant with calcineurin inhibitor and methotrexate. The TCR was taken from a male patient younger than 45 who received an allogeneic stem cell transplant from an unrelated donor, was CMV-positive, and had acute and chronic GVHD. Certain T cells may be donor cells from the graft. This rearrangement joins TRBV2 to TRBJ1-2; tentative D call: TRBD1 (5 bases). CDR3 in amino acids: CASETGGYGYTF. The CDR3 DNA reads TGTGCCAGCGAGACCGGGGGCTATGGCTACACCTTC.